The 20 T cell receptor beta chains in this list originate from one sample, sequenced in a study of T cell repertoires in cytomegalovirus infection. TCRdb independently ran MiXCR on the reads; one entry per CDR3 protein. This table has some 97,000 distinct CDR3 sequences, around 22% appearing once. Sequenced: CD8+ T cells from PBMCs. The source of these receptors is a human donor in good health (CMV status not recorded). Some clones in this sample may be carry-over from other donors' samples.

This chain uses TRBV6-5 with TRBJ1-1; no reliable D call. V was pared by 11 bases and J by 0 bases, with 16 bases between. CDR1 and CDR2 (germline): MNHEY, SVGAGI. This CDR3 region has 14 residues. The CDR3 reads CAPPAERLNTEAFF. The CDR3 coding sequence is TGTGCCCCCCCGGCCGAAAGATTGAACACTGAAGCTTTCTTT.

The chain joins TRBV28 to TRBJ2-1; 9 bases are a match to TRBD2. Trimming cost V 6 bases and J 7 bases; bases outside gene matches: 10. The CDR3 spans 15 residues. CDR1 is MDHEN, CDR2 SYDVKM, per germline. CDR3 nucleotides: TGTGCCAGCAGCCCCCTAGCGGGGTATACAAATGAGCAGTTCTTC. Translated: CASSPLAGYTNEQFF.

This clonotype was picked up many times. The CDR3 coding sequence is TGTGCCAGCAGCCCGGGGATAAGGAATGAGCAGTTCTTC. Amino acids: CASSPGIRNEQFF. V and J are TRBV7-2 and TRBJ2-1; D might be TRBD2 (5 bases). The V end was cut by 5 bases, the J end by 7 bases, with 12 bases between. The germline V gene encodes CDR1 SGHTA and CDR2 FQGNSA. The CDR3 consists of 13 residues.

This clonotype appeared many times. The J gene is TRBJ1-1, the V gene TRBV11-3; D remains unclear. The CDR3 runs to 16 residues. Trimming cost V 4 bases and J 4 bases, with 19 bases left between them. In germline, CDR1 is SGHNT, CDR2 YENEEA. The CDR3 spells CASSSSGRVAGTEAFF. In DNA, the CDR3 is TGTGCCAGCAGCTCCTCTGGGCGGGTTGCGGGCACTGAAGCTTTCTTT.

This clonotype showed up just a few times. The chain links TRBV11-2 to TRBJ2-5; 8 bases fit TRBD2. Germline-derived CDR1 and CDR2 are SGHAT and FQNNGV. V shed 1 base, J shed 1 base, and the junction held 5 bases outside the gene matches. This CDR3 comprises 16 residues. The CDR3, as DNA: TGTGCCAGCAGCTTAGGAGCGGGGGAGATCCAAGAGACCCAGTACTTC. It translates to CASSLGAGEIQETQYF. The full variable domain, its missing parts supplied by reference TRBV11-2 and TRBJ2-5, is EAGVAQSPRYKIIEKRQSVAFWCNPISGHATLYWYQQILGQGPKLLIQFQNNGVVDDSQLPKDRFSAERLKGVDSTLKIQPAKLEDSAVYLCASSLGAGEIQETQYFGPGTRLLVL.

This chain links TRBV29-1 with TRBJ2-1; TRBD2 might be the D (7 bases). The V end lost 8 bases, the J end lost 6 bases, and 17 bases lay between the germline ends. The CDR3 runs 13 residues. Germline CDR1 and CDR2: SQVTM and ANQGSEA. The CDR3 region is CSFGGGIGNEQFF. CDR3 nucleotide sequence: TGCAGCTTTGGGGGGGGCATCGGCAATGAGCAGTTCTTC.

The rearrangement joins TRBV9 to TRBJ1-4; 9 nucleotides align to TRBD1. The CDR3 covers 15 residues. With V trimmed by 3 bases and J by 7 bases, 7 bases remained unmatched. Germline V gives CDR1 SGDLS, CDR2 YYNGEE. The DNA for the CDR3 is TGTGCCAGCAGCGCACAGGGGGCGCGGGGTGAAAAACTGTTTTTT. The encoded protein is CASSAQGARGEKLFF.

This clonotype occurred many times. This chain joins TRBV7-2 and TRBJ2-5; TRBD1 aligns across 8 bases. CDR1 is SGHTA and CDR2 is FQGNSA in the germline V gene. This CDR3 region has 15 residues. V gave up 5 bases and J gave up 5 bases; unmatched junction bases: 10. The CDR3 sequence: CASSIQPDRVETQYF. In DNA form, the CDR3 reads TGTGCCAGCAGCATTCAACCGGACAGGGTGGAGACCCAGTACTTC.

This chain uses TRBV19 with TRBJ1-5; possibly TRBD1 for D (5 bases). V lost 1 base, J lost 4 bases, and 11 bases lay in between. CDR1 is LNHDA, CDR2 SQIVND, per germline (reference sequence). The CDR3 contains 15 residues. The CDR3 sequence: CASSIGGPINQPQHF. CDR3 nucleotides: TGTGCCAGTAGTATAGGGGGACCCATTAATCAGCCCCAGCATTTT.

This clonotype has a handful of counts. V usage is TRBV28 and J usage is TRBJ1-5; 10 bases match TRBD1. There are 16 residues in the CDR3. Germline trimming cut 8 bases from V and 3 bases from J; bases unmatched to any gene: 10. Per the germline V gene, CDR1 is MDHEN and CDR2 is SYDVKM. The CDR3 region has the DNA TGTGCCAGCCTTTTAGGGGGACAGGGGATCAATCAGCCCCAGCATTTT. It translates to CASLLGGQGINQPQHF.

This clonotype has just a few counts. The chain carries TRBV5-6 and TRBJ2-5; 11 bases agree with TRBD2. Trimming at V came to 2 bases and at J to 5 bases, leaving 5 bases not matched to a gene. Germline values: CDR1 SGHDT, CDR2 YYEEEE. The CDR3 totals 15 residues. This CDR3 is CASSFGSSGGETQYF. The CDR3 nucleotides are TGTGCCAGCAGCTTCGGCTCTAGCGGGGGGGAGACCCAGTACTTC.

This clonotype was recorded many times. The rearrangement joins TRBV6-6 to TRBJ1-1, with D hard to call. CDR3 size: 14 residues. Germline CDR1 reads MNHNY; CDR2 reads SVGAGI (reference sequence). Trimming pared 1 base from V and 2 bases from J, leaving 8 bases between. The CDR3 loop reads CASSYYTANTEAFF. The CDR3 nucleotides are TGTGCCAGCAGTTACTACACGGCCAACACTGAAGCTTTCTTT.

This clonotype was counted a few times. The chain employs TRBV28 and TRBJ1-6; 8 bases map to TRBD1. The J segment lost 5 bases and the V segment lost 3 bases, leaving 0 bases of the junction unmatched. The CDR3 is 14 residues long. Germline CDR1 and CDR2: MDHEN and SYDVKM. CDR3 protein: CASSLTGDNSPLHF. CDR3 DNA sequence: TGTGCCAGCAGTTTGACAGGGGATAATTCACCCCTCCACTTT.

This clonotype was counted many times. The V and J genes are TRBV28 and TRBJ1-5; the D is unclear. The germline CDR1 and CDR2 sequences are MDHEN and SYDVKM. Trimming took 6 bases from V and 0 from J, leaving 21 bases between them. The CDR3 sequence is 18 residues long. The CDR3: CASSPELYAVYSNQPQHF. In nucleotides, the CDR3 is TGTGCCAGCAGCCCCGAGTTGTATGCGGTCTATAGCAATCAGCCCCAGCATTTT.

This clonotype was detected a few times. V is TRBV19 and J is TRBJ1-1, with D uncertain. Germline CDR1 is LNHDA and CDR2 is SQIVND (reference sequence). Trimming cost V 8 bases and J 1 base, with 8 bases left between them. The CDR3 has 12 residues. CDR3 coding DNA: TGTGCCAGTCTTTCAGGGAACACTGAAGCTTTCTTT. Its protein is CASLSGNTEAFF.

This chain links TRBV19 with TRBJ2-3; no clear D. CDR1 is LNHDA and CDR2 is SQIVND in the germline V gene (reference sequence). V was trimmed by 3 bases and J by 5 bases, leaving 9 bases between them. The CDR3 has 13 residues. DNA for the CDR3: TGTGCCAGTAGTATCCCGGCCGGAGATACGCAGTATTTT. Protein product: CASSIPAGDTQYF.

This clonotype has more than one count but fewer than ten. The V and J genes are TRBV10-3 and TRBJ1-1; unclear D gene. There are 12 residues in the CDR3. The germline gives CDR1 ENHRY, CDR2 SYGVKD. V lost 4 bases to trimming and J lost 1 base, with 4 bases between them. The chain's CDR3 is CAISVTNTEAFF. The CDR3 DNA reads as TGTGCCATCAGTGTCACGAACACTGAAGCTTTCTTT.

This clonotype was seen ten or more times. This rearrangement joins TRBV20-1 to TRBJ2-7, with D tentatively TRBD2 (5 bases). CDR1 DFQATT and CDR2 SNEGSKA come from the germline V gene (reference sequence). V lost 6 bases, J lost 6 bases, and 18 bases lay in between. This CDR3 is 13 amino acids long. This CDR3 is CSAEPSLLGEQYF. CDR3 DNA sequence: TGCAGTGCGGAACCTAGCCTATTGGGCGAGCAGTACTTC.

The chain joins TRBV25-1 to TRBJ2-5; a possible D gene is TRBD2 (6 bases). Trimming removed 1 base at V and 1 base at J, with 16 bases between. This CDR3 is 17 amino acids long. Germline values: CDR1 MGHDK, CDR2 SYGVNS. The CDR3 spells CASSEWGVADSQETQYF. For the CDR3, the DNA is TGTGCCAGCAGTGAATGGGGGGTGGCAGACTCCCAAGAGACCCAGTACTTC. The entire variable domain, with the rest obtained from reference TRBV25-1 and TRBJ2-5, is as follows: EADIYQTPRYLVIGTGKKITLECSQTMGHDKMYWYQQDPGMELHLIHYSYGVNSTEKGDLSSESTVSRIRTEHFPLTLESARPSHTSQYLCASSEWGVADSQETQYFGPGTRLLVL.

This clonotype was recorded a few times. This chain links TRBV28 with TRBJ1-2; TRBD1 aligns across 9 bases. This CDR3 is 16 amino acids long. Trimming took 1 base from V and 4 from J; bases not matched to a gene: 7. Germline loops: CDR1 MDHEN, CDR2 SYDVKM. As DNA, the CDR3 is TGTGCCAGCAGTTTATCATCACAGGGGGCAGGCTATGGCTACACCTTC. Protein product: CASSLSSQGAGYGYTF.